This TCR beta chain derives from a study of post-analysis software for immune sequencing data. General observations from the study: Compared with controls, patients had more of five TRBV segments, including TRBV5-6, TRBV5-1 and TRBV20-1. The normalized Chao1 diversity of multiple sclerosis patients was significantly lower than that of controls.

This clonotype was counted only a few times. Its antigen is currently unknown. Each TCR beta cDNA library carried unique molecular identifiers. Once about 0.9 to 11 million T cells were used, roughly 490,000 cDNA molecules resulted. MiXCR, applied by TCRdb to the PCR reads, yields one record per CDR3 protein. The sample includes about 570,000 distinct CDR3 sequences, about a third of them seen just once. The CDR3 sequence is 16 residues long. Germline CDR1 is PRHDT and CDR2 is FYEKMQ (reference sequence). Trimming took 5 bases from V and 0 from J; bases not matched to a gene: 10. The V call is TRBV13, the J call TRBJ2-7, with 7 bases aligning to TRBD1. This clonotype originated in a girl between 2 and 17 years old with multiple sclerosis. Sequenced material: blood. The CDR3 DNA reads as TGTGCCAGCAGCCCCTCGACAGGGCCACACTCCTACGAGCAGTACTTC. Protein sequence: CASSPSTGPHSYEQYF.